This T cell receptor beta chain was observed in a study of cytomegalovirus exposure and HLA in healthy donors (TCRdb year 2017). Notes on the research overall: According to an earlier analysis of a few hundred of the donors, 200 million or so T cells yielded 117 million unique TCR beta sequences and about 300 Gb of sequence data. An early release that covered about 600 HLA-typed donors contained approximately 320 gigabases of sequencing data and tens of millions of unique TCR sequences. Of the 350 to 400 genotyped donors, around 81% fell in the genetic ancestry cluster associated with self-reported Caucasian donors. The study aimed to test whether cataloging public T cell receptors could reveal signatures of past pathogen exposure. The study profiled the T cell repertoires of hundreds of subjects by immunosequencing and related them to cytomegalovirus serostatus. Besides the first cohort of 666 subjects, a separate validation cohort made up of 120 different subjects was used. To predict cytomegalovirus infection status, the study brought together high-throughput TCR immunosequencing, statistical association of individual TCRs with disease status, and machine learning. In a later analysis, previously published TCR beta repertoires from 500 to 750 donors were re-analyzed and high-resolution HLA genotyping was added so that TCR occurrence patterns could be studied. The later analysis used no new phenotypic data to find candidate immune exposures, relying instead on TCR beta sequences and their occurrence across donors. In an earlier analysis of around 540 of the donors, high-throughput TCR beta sequencing was used to judge whether each TCR beta V gene segment behaved as functional or pseudogenic. Donor age, sex, ethnicity and CMV serostatus were compiled together with the repertoire data. A later genetic analysis used genome-wide SNP genotypes for about three fifths of the 666 donors, treating that subset as a discovery cohort. Every repertoire in the discovery cohort had been generated on one and the same sequencing platform. Class I and class II HLA loci were covered by the typing at four-digit resolution. The number of donors typed differed by locus, with roughly 629-640 for A, B, C, DRB1 and DQB1, roughly 550 for DQA1, 600 to 610 for DPA1, and 450 to 480 for DPB1. Four or five DR-DQ haplotypes were treated as single units for association and clustering because of strong linkage in the cohort. Among over 350 genotyped donors of the cohort, an average of approximately 240,000 unique TCR beta nucleotide sequences were sequenced per donor, around 18% of them non-productive.

According to the germline V gene (reference sequence), CDR1 reads SGHKS and CDR2 reads YYEKEE. A distance of 17 bases separates the germline ends of V and J, which lose 3 bases and 7 bases respectively. From cysteine to phenylalanine, the CDR3 is 15 amino acids long. CDR3 DNA only is kept here, 45 bases in frame from base 1. The research as a whole found: Three of the identified cytomegalovirus-associated TCR beta chains were confirmed in vitro to be specific for cytomegalovirus antigens. Correlated functional status among segregating V segments might be attributable to linkage disequilibrium, but an unknown experimental factor could not be ruled out. Several of the top co-occurrence clusters appeared to be linked to parvovirus B19, influenza, CMV and Epstein-Barr virus, according to a later analysis. CMV serostatus was the only immune exposure information available for the cohort. In an earlier analysis of some 550 of the donors, most TCR beta V segments were observed in productive rearrangements about 87% or about 30% of the time, broadly matching IMGT annotations. According to a later genetic analysis, donors in an Asian-associated ancestry cluster had fewer N-insertions in productive TCRs than the roughly 660-donor mean. In a later analysis, HLA-associated TCR beta chains were found to be more clonally expanded and to have lower generation probabilities than equally common non-associated chains. A further reported finding was that TCR beta sequences accurately predicted the HLA-A and HLA-B alleles for most subjects in the first cohort. This cohort had only TCR beta chains sequenced, and the lack of alpha or paired-chain data limited which features could be detected. Roughly uniform sequencing depth across donors was assumed in presence/absence analyses, although this assumption may not hold. In a later analysis, TCR association rates were found to vary across HLA loci, with the most associated TCRs seen for DRB1 alleles and the fewest for HLA-C alleles. Most CMV-associated TCR beta chains appeared to be HLA-restricted in a later analysis, and the HLA associations seemed to be driven largely by CMV exposure. The authors suggested that the approach could potentially be generalized to other disease states and immunological phenotypes. Because HLA typing was unavailable for some donors at each locus, only the typed subset was used in association tests. The study listed 150 to 200 TCR beta chains as associated with cytomegalovirus. While some public TCRs were present in many individuals, most TCR sequences turned up only very rarely across donors. Because counts were too low, approximately 15 rarely observed V segments, including chromosome 9 orphons, were excluded from the earlier analysis of under 650 of the donors. The classifier was reported to diagnose cytomegalovirus status with high specificity and sensitivity in both the original and validation cohorts. The sequencing pipeline was judged likely to have produced a cluster of highly shared sequence variants as a technical artifact. A later genetic analysis associated a missense DCLRE1C variant with V-gene and J-gene trimming of TCR beta chains, and an independent cohort replicated the association. Some IMGT-functional V segments, including TRBV6-2 and TRBV6-3, could not be distinguished by the 87-base-pair reads and were therefore excluded. Specific HLA alleles were associated with roughly 17,000 TCR beta sequences at a false discovery rate of 0.05 in a later analysis. When HLA alleles, especially DR and DQ, strongly co-occurred, attributing TCR associations to individual alleles was difficult.

Note on this clone: Its recognized antigen is unknown. Qualities for individual bases were not recorded, and no much larger clone is one base off.

Libraries were made using the immunoSEQ multiplex PCR assay. A mixture of 60 forward primers for TCR Vbeta segments and 13 reverse primers for TCR Jbeta segments was used in the multiplex PCR. Amplification of the CDR3 region of rearranged TCR beta genes was performed with a multiplex PCR assay on genomic DNA. Amplified TCR beta libraries were sequenced as 87-base-pair reads on the Illumina HiSeq System. In the paper's pipeline: A later analysis counted about 82 million unique TCR beta chains across the 666 repertoires, and some 12 million of these chains were shared by at least two donors. Raw reads were error-corrected and collapsed into unique sequences with a nearest-neighbor algorithm that merged closely related sequences to remove PCR and sequencing errors. To assign V, D and J gene segments, CDR3 sequences were aligned to IMGT reference sequences. For a sequence to be retained, at least a six-nucleotide match to both a V gene segment and a J gene segment was required. A rearrangement was called productive if the CDR3 had no stop codons and remained in frame with V and J, and every other rearrangement was called non-productive. CDR3 was defined according to IMGT convention as the region running from the second conserved V-encoded cysteine to the conserved J-encoded phenylalanine. In an earlier analysis of just under 600 of the donors, sequences lacking an unambiguous match to a single V gene segment were excluded. In an earlier analysis of approximately 590 of the donors, a V segment was called functional when productive rearrangements were above 56.7%, and segregating when the standard deviation between donors exceeded 5%. A statistical classification framework was built for diagnosing cytomegalovirus status from the catalog of TCR beta chain sequences. V and J gene assignment, in a later analysis, came from comparing TCR nucleotide sequences with IMGT/GENE-DB human TR gene sequences. In a later analysis, CDR3 sequences and most-parsimonious VDJ recombination scenarios were assigned using the TCRdist pipeline. In a later analysis, each TCR beta chain was defined by its CDR3 amino acid sequence together with its V-gene family, and reads without a unique V-gene family were excluded. To address suspected cross-contamination and a sequencing artifact, a later analysis removed around 590 highly shared, low-generation-probability nucleotide sequences. For each public chain, a later analysis derived a clonal expansion index from normalized ranks of inferred template counts within each repertoire. A later analysis computed generation probabilities with a VDJ recombination model fitted to out-of-frame rearrangements, and checked the results against IGoR. In a later analysis, hypergeometric tests were used to score TCR-TCR, TCR-HLA and TCR-CMV co-occurrence, with a repertoire-size bias correction applied to TCR pairs. To estimate false discovery rates, a later analysis permuted the HLA or CMV assignments 20 times. In a later analysis, co-occurring TCRs were grouped using DBSCAN, and TCRdist sequence similarity was added for clustering within HLA-allele-positive subsets. Repertoires with fewer than 30,000 or more than 120,000 public chains, plus five repertoires with anomalous nucleotide sharing, were excluded from co-occurrence clustering. The source is immuneACCESS, and TCRdb retained only in-frame sequences with V and J called. Part of the clones is not carried over; for the studies checked, unresolved V genes explain less than half of this, and the remainder is unexplained. For V, J and clone size, that table is used; D and trimming come from the DNA. In all, the sample holds about 160,000 clones, and less than 85% of those were seen once. The ten largest clonotypes hold 1% of the sample.

The cohort was made up of about 610 healthy bone marrow donors. At the time of sampling, every cohort member was nominally healthy, though immune exposures that went unrecorded were likely present. The donor tested CMV seronegative, placing the donor among the approximately 360 seronegative members of the cohort. Each donor provided a peripheral blood sample, and peripheral blood mononuclear cells were used for TCR beta sequencing. Genomic DNA was extracted from the blood cell samples with the Qiagen DNeasy Blood Extraction Kit. The V and J genes are TRBV5-5 and TRBJ1-5; a tentative D match to TRBD1 spans 6 bases. This clonotype was obtained from a boy younger than 10 in good health and CMV-seronegative. Sequences were obtained from PBMCs. The nucleotide sequence is given as TGTGCCAGCAGCTATAACCAGATGAGGGGGCAGCCCCAGCATTTT. This encodes CASSYNQMRGQPQHF.